Shown below are 29 T cell receptor beta chains from a single sample sequenced in a study of blood T cell repertoires in COVID-19. The data were produced by immunoSEQ multiplex PCR, yet TCRdb's version contains in-frame clones alone and is incomplete. Among some 320,000 clones, 85% were seen once, and the ten largest hold 1.9%. Sequenced: PBMCs or T cells enriched from blood (not recorded which). The source of these receptors is a woman aged 25 to 39 who had been exposed to COVID-19.

The chain has TRBV4-1 and TRBJ1-5, with 8 bases identical to TRBD1. V lost 0 bases to trimming and J lost 8 bases; unmatched junction nucleotides: 12. The CDR3 is 17 residues long. In germline, CDR1 is MGHRA, CDR2 YSYEKL. In DNA, the CDR3 is TGCGCCAGCAGCCAAGATATGGCAGGGGGCAAGACGAAGCCCCAGCATTTT. Its translation is CASSQDMAGGKTKPQHF.

The chain has TRBV5-4 and TRBJ2-1; 11 bases match TRBD2. Germline V gene lookup returns CDR1 SGHNT and CDR2 YYREEE (reference sequence). The V segment lost 5 bases and the J segment 7 bases; nucleotides outside the gene matches: 11. This CDR3 spans 16 amino acids. CDR3 DNA sequence: TGTGCCAGCAGATACATAGCGGGAGGGCCGGGGAATGAGCAGTTCTTC. It yields the protein CASRYIAGGPGNEQFF. Full variable domain (rest looked up from reference TRBV5-4 and TRBJ2-1): ETGVTQSPTHLIKTRGQQVTLRCSSQSGHNTVSWYQQALGQGPQFIFQYYREEENGRGNFPPRFSGLQFPNYSSELNVNALELDDSALYLCASRYIAGGPGNEQFFGPGTRLTVL.

The chain combines TRBV10-3 with TRBJ2-5; TRBD2 matches at 9 bases. Germline CDR1 reads ENHRY; CDR2 reads SYGVKD. There are 14 residues in the CDR3. V was clipped by 2 bases and J by 4 bases; unmatched bases: 2. CDR3 residues: CAISETSGRETQYF. CDR3 nucleotide sequence: TGTGCCATCAGTGAGACTAGCGGGCGAGAGACCCAGTACTTC.

The rearrangement links TRBV18 to TRBJ1-5, with no clear D. This CDR3 has 15 residues. Germline V gene sequence: CDR1 KGHSH, CDR2 LQKENI. Trimming left V 6 bases short and J 1 base short, with 13 bases between. CDR3 in DNA: TGTGCCAGCTCCCTCCAGTCTAGAAGCAATCAGCCCCAGCATTTT. Residues: CASSLQSRSNQPQHF.

The rearrangement uses TRBV19 and TRBJ2-7; 14 nucleotides align to TRBD2. Germline lookup yields CDR1 LNHDA and CDR2 SQIVND (reference sequence). J lost 4 bases, V lost 4 bases, and 6 bases had no gene match. The CDR3 is made up of 16 amino acids. The CDR3 DNA sequence: TGTGCCAGTAGTACCCGACTAGCGGGGGGGCAATACGAGCAGTACTTC. The encoded protein is CASSTRLAGGQYEQYF.

J is TRBJ1-6 and V is TRBV7-2, with 8 nucleotides matching TRBD1. Germline V gene data show CDR1 as SGHTA and CDR2 as FQGNSA. The CDR3 is 15 amino acids. V shed 5 bases, J shed 6 bases, and the junction held 6 bases outside the gene matches. CDR3: CASSIRTGPNSPLHF. In DNA, the CDR3 is TGTGCCAGCAGCATACGGACAGGGCCTAATTCACCCCTCCACTTT.

The J gene is TRBJ1-5, the V gene TRBV19, with 8 nucleotides matching TRBD1. The V gene's germline CDR1 is LNHDA and CDR2 SQIVND (reference sequence). CDR3 length: 15 amino acids. The V segment lost 6 bases and the J segment 3 bases; nucleotides outside the gene matches: 7. CDR3 nucleotides: TGTGCCAGTAGCCAAAGGACAGGGCCCAATCAGCCCCAGCATTTT. Encoded protein: CASSQRTGPNQPQHF.

The V call is TRBV4-1, the J call TRBJ2-1, with 10 bases aligning to TRBD2. V was clipped by 4 bases and J by 8 bases; unmatched bases: 11. Germline V gives CDR1 MGHRA, CDR2 YSYEKL. The CDR3 totals 16 residues. The CDR3: CASSRHLAGDGDEQFF. The CDR3 nucleotides are TGCGCCAGCAGCCGACATCTAGCGGGAGATGGGGATGAGCAGTTCTTC.

In its sample, this clone was seen a few times. The CDR3 bases are TGTGCCAGCCCTTGGACAGAGGGAAACACCATATATTTT. Amino acids: CASPWTEGNTIYF. The chain joins TRBV6-4 to TRBJ1-3, with D possibly being TRBD1 (6 bases). The germline V and J ends were trimmed by 8 bases and 4 bases, with 12 bases remaining between them. This CDR3 comprises 13 residues. CDR1 and CDR2 from the germline V gene are MRHNA and SNTAGT.

J is TRBJ1-4 and V is TRBV19, with TRBD1 as a possible D gene (5 bases). The germline gives CDR1 LNHDA, CDR2 SQIVND (reference sequence). The CDR3 totals 15 residues. Trimming took 4 bases from V and 7 from J, leaving 16 bases between them. CDR3 loop: CASSNIPGLREKLFF. CDR3 bases: TGTGCCAGTAGTAATATACCGGGACTACGTGAAAAACTGTTTTTT.

The chain links TRBV10-3 to TRBJ1-1, with TRBD1 identical over 7 bases. The V gene's germline CDR1 is ENHRY and CDR2 SYGVKD. Unmatched junction bases numbered 7, after V lost 11 bases and J lost 1 base. This CDR3 spans 13 amino acids. CDR3 bases: TGTGCCGTTCGGACAGGAGGGAACACTGAAGCTTTCTTT. It is translated as CAVRTGGNTEAFF.

The chain combines TRBV10-2 with TRBJ2-1, with 7 bases aligning to TRBD2. Trimming took 4 bases from V and 5 from J; bases not matched to a gene: 8. Germline V gene lookup returns CDR1 WSHSY and CDR2 SAAADI. This CDR3 has 15 residues. The CDR3 loop is CASSGAGGSNNEQFF. The CDR3 DNA follows: TGCGCCAGCAGTGGCGCCGGGGGGTCTAACAATGAGCAGTTCTTC.

This clone was seen once. The CDR3 here is CASSSRTRPSVSYEQYF. Written as DNA, the CDR3 is TGTGCCAGCAGCTCCCGAACTAGGCCCTCGGTCTCCTACGAGCAGTACTTC. J is TRBJ2-7 and V is TRBV13; TRBD2 is a possible D gene (5 bases). The CDR3 has 17 residues. CDR1 and CDR2 from the germline V gene are PRHDT and FYEKMQ (reference sequence). V dropped 4 bases and J dropped 0 bases, with 19 bases sitting between them.

This clone occurred a few times. The rearrangement joins TRBV6-5 to TRBJ1-2, with 9 bases identical to TRBD1. Germline V lookup: CDR1 MNHEY, CDR2 SVGAGI. V was clipped by 4 bases and J by 2 bases; unmatched bases: 5. This CDR3 is built from 15 residues. The CDR3 region is CASSSNGQGNYGYTF. The CDR3 DNA sequence: TGTGCCAGCAGTTCTAATGGACAGGGGAACTATGGCTACACCTTC.

This chain links TRBV9 with TRBJ2-7; tentative D call: TRBD2 (5 bases). The V gene lost 1 base and the J gene lost 1 base, with 15 bases spanning the gap. The CDR3 sequence is 16 residues long. From germline, CDR1 is SGDLS and CDR2 YYNGEE. This chain's CDR3 is CASSVSGLAASYEQYF. The CDR3 DNA is TGTGCCAGCAGCGTATCGGGTCTAGCAGCATCCTACGAGCAGTACTTC.

The chain employs TRBV4-1 and TRBJ2-2; the match to TRBD2 covers 11 bases. J was trimmed by 5 bases and V by 5 bases; bases with no gene match: 4. Germline CDR1 reads MGHRA; CDR2 reads YSYEKL. The CDR3 loop spans 15 amino acids. The CDR3: CASSSRTSGTGELFF. In DNA form, the CDR3 reads TGCGCCAGCAGCTCTCGGACTAGCGGGACCGGGGAGCTGTTTTTT.

The V call is TRBV12-3 or TRBV12-4, the J call TRBJ1-1, with TRBD1 as a possible D gene (6 bases). The CDR3 is made up of 11 amino acids. V was trimmed by 6 bases and J by 11 bases, leaving 13 bases between them. CDR3 protein: CASSNRVDAFF. DNA of the CDR3: TGTGCCAGCAGCAACAGGGTCGATGCTTTCTTT.

V and J are TRBV5-1 and TRBJ2-2; D is ambiguous. Trimming removed 0 bases from V and 5 bases from J, with 11 bases in between. This CDR3 is 15 amino acids long. Germline loops: CDR1 SGHRS, CDR2 YFSETQ. The CDR3 is CASSLGTASTGELFF. CDR3 bases: TGCGCCAGCAGCTTGGGCACTGCATCAACCGGGGAGCTGTTTTTT.

This clone came up once. V usage is TRBV5-8 and J usage is TRBJ1-5; D gene ambiguous. This CDR3 contains 12 residues. The germline gives CDR1 SGHTS, CDR2 YDEGEE. Between the trimmed V and J ends, which lost 1 base and 8 bases, there was a span of 7 bases. The CDR3 DNA sequence: TGTGCCAGCAGCTTGTTTTATAAGCCCCAGCATTTT. Its protein is CASSLFYKPQHF.

The chain is built from TRBV27 and TRBJ1-3; D remains ambiguous. Looked up from germline, CDR1 is MNHEY and CDR2 is SMNVEV (reference sequence). There are 16 residues in the CDR3. Trimming took 6 bases from V and 0 from J, leaving 15 bases between them. CDR3 nucleotides: TGTGCCAGCAGCCCCGACTTCTTCCTCTCTGGAAACACCATATATTTT. Its protein is CASSPDFFLSGNTIYF.

The chain combines TRBV7-9 with TRBJ1-1; weak D call: TRBD1 (6 bases). V lost 7 bases and J 6 bases, leaving 18 bases between the germline ends. Germline V gene lookup returns CDR1 SEHNR and CDR2 FQNEAQ (reference sequence). The CDR3 loop spans 14 amino acids. The CDR3 region has the DNA TGTGCCAGCAAAGGGGCCAGGGGACCCTCTGAAGCTTTCTTT. As protein: CASKGARGPSEAFF.

The chain uses TRBV9 and TRBJ2-2; D might be TRBD2 (6 bases). From germline, CDR1 is SGDLS and CDR2 YYNGEE. The CDR3 has 14 residues. V was trimmed by 0 bases and J by 5 bases, leaving 8 bases between them. CDR3 DNA sequence: TGTGCCAGCAGCGTAGCGGGGAGGACCGGGGAGCTGTTTTTT. It encodes CASSVAGRTGELFF.

The sample holds one count of this clone. The chain recombines TRBV6-5 with TRBJ2-7; D remains unclear. The CDR3 is 14 residues long. CDR1 and CDR2 (germline): MNHEY, SVGAGI. V was trimmed by 6 bases and J by 3 bases, leaving 15 bases between them. CDR3 nucleotides: TGTGCCAGCAGCCCGACCCGGGTCTTCTACGAGCAGTACTTC. Translation: CASSPTRVFYEQYF.

V gene TRBV10-1 combines with J gene TRBJ2-7, with TRBD2 as a possible D gene (5 bases). Trimming cost V 2 bases and J 5 bases, with 10 bases left between them. Germline V gene data show CDR1 as WNHNN and CDR2 as SYGVQD (reference sequence). The CDR3 runs 13 residues. CDR3 region: CASSERAGDEQYF. CDR3 sequence (DNA): TGCGCCAGCAGTGAGCGGGCCGGGGACGAGCAGTACTTC.

J is TRBJ1-6 and V is TRBV24-1; 7 bases are a match to TRBD1. From germline, CDR1 is KGHDR and CDR2 SFDVKD. The CDR3 sequence is 17 residues long. V shed 1 base, J shed 4 bases, and the junction held 6 bases outside the gene matches. The CDR3 DNA is TGTGCCACCAGTGATTTTAAGGGGGCACATTATAATTCACCCCTCCACTTT. Its protein is CATSDFKGAHYNSPLHF.

This CDR3 is CASSRTGFETQYF. DNA of the CDR3: TGTGCCAGCAGCCGCACAGGCTTCGAGACCCAGTACTTC. The V and J genes are TRBV14 and TRBJ2-5; possible D gene TRBD1, 5 bases. The CDR3 extends over 13 amino acids. In germline, CDR1 is SGHDN, CDR2 FVKESK. Deletions cut 4 bases from V and 5 bases from J, with 11 bases between. The variable domain in full, with the rest retrieved from reference TRBV14 and TRBJ2-5, is EAGVTQFPSHSVIEKGQTVTLRCDPISGHDNLYWYRRVMGKEIKFLLHFVKESKQDESGMPNNRFLAERTGGTYSTLKVQPAELEDSGVYFCASSRTGFETQYFGPGTRLLVL.

This chain joins TRBV5-3 and TRBJ1-1; TRBD1 aligns across 7 bases. TRBV5-3 is flagged as an ORF with uncertain function. The CDR3 runs to 16 residues. V dropped 2 bases and J dropped 1; count of bases not matched to a gene: 8. The chain's CDR3 is CARSLKSGGPNTEAFF. The CDR3 DNA is TGTGCCAGAAGCTTAAAATCAGGGGGGCCGAACACTGAAGCTTTCTTT.

The rearrangement links TRBV15 to TRBJ2-1, with 7 nucleotides matching TRBD2. The CDR3 has 15 amino acids. Germline V CDR1 and CDR2: LNHNV, YYDKDF (reference sequence). J was trimmed by 9 bases and V by 2 bases; bases with no gene match: 10. The CDR3 loop reads CATSRIRSTSAEQFF. The CDR3 DNA is TGTGCCACCAGCAGAATCCGGAGTACTAGCGCTGAGCAGTTCTTC.

The chain couples TRBV5-1 to TRBJ2-7, with 7 bases aligning to TRBD1. The CDR3 runs 13 residues. Germline lookup yields CDR1 SGHRS and CDR2 YFSETQ. J was trimmed by 4 bases and V by 4 bases; bases with no gene match: 5. The CDR3 DNA follows: TGCGCCAGCAGCCAGGACAGGCCATACGAGCAGTACTTC. This gives the protein CASSQDRPYEQYF.